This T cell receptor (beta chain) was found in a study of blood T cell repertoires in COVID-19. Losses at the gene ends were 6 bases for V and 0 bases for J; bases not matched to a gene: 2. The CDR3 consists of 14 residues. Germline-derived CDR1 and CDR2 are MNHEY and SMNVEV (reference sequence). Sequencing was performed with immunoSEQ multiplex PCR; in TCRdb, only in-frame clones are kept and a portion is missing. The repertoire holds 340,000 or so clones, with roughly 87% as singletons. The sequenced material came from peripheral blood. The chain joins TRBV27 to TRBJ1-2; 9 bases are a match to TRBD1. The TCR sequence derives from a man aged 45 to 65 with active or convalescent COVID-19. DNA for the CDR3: TGTGCCAGCAGAAGGGACAGGGCTAACTATGGCTACACCTTC. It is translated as CASRRDRANYGYTF.